This paragraph reports one TCR beta chain. These data belong to a study of T-cell memory formation after mild COVID-19. TCR alpha and TCR beta cDNA libraries carrying sample barcodes and UMIs came from 5'RACE with constant-segment primers. TCRdb reprocessed the 5' RACE reads with MiXCR, giving one entry per CDR3 protein. The sample lists about 320,000 distinct CDR3 sequences, about 13% occurring once. Trimming removed 6 bases from V and 8 bases from J; junction bases left unmatched: 9. Germline V gene lookup returns CDR1 SGHTA and CDR2 FQGNSA. This CDR3 contains 15 residues. Sequencing used PBMCs or a T cell subset sorted from them (not recorded which). The clonotype was recovered from a man aged 18-30 years who had mild COVID-19 (a few samples of this study predate the infection). Cell type and time point are not known. This chain connects TRBV7-2 to TRBJ1-4, with TRBD1 matching over 10 bases. The CDR3 region is CASSPERTGGEKLFF. Written as DNA, the CDR3 is TGTGCCAGCAGTCCAGAGCGGACAGGGGGGGAAAAACTGTTTTTT.